A single sample gave rise to the 11 T cell receptor beta chains below, sequenced in a study of T cells in Graves' hyperthyroidism and ophthalmopathy. Amplification of TCR beta CDR3 regions used RNA as the template. Primed by the HTBI set, a first-round RT-PCR was run on the TCR CDR3. TCRdb re-called the multiplex PCR reads through MiXCR, storing one row per CDR3 protein. The data show 96,000 or so distinct CDR3 sequences, over 50% seen once. Sample: blood. All receptors derive from a woman in her thirties or forties with Graves' hyperthyroidism.

The gene calls are TRBV14 and TRBJ2-5; 12 positions match TRBD2. This CDR3 region has 17 residues. J gave up 0 bases and V 4 bases, and 6 bases lay outside the gene matches. Per germline, CDR1 SGHDN and CDR2 FVKESK. CDR3 bases: TGTGCCAGCAGCCCGACCGGGACTAGCGGGTACCAAGAGACCCAGTACTTC. Translated, it gives CASSPTGTSGYQETQYF.

This chain uses TRBV7-9 with TRBJ2-5; no clear D. The CDR3 is 15 residues long. The germline V gene has CDR1 SEHNR and CDR2 FQNEAQ (reference sequence). V dropped 1 base and J dropped 0 bases, with 9 bases sitting between them. CDR3 sequence: CASSLGWGNQETQYF. CDR3 DNA sequence: TGTGCCAGCAGCTTAGGGTGGGGAAACCAAGAGACCCAGTACTTC.

The genes are TRBV7-9 and TRBJ2-1; 7 positions agree with TRBD2. This CDR3 is built from 19 residues. Germline V CDR1 and CDR2: SEHNR, FQNEAQ (reference sequence). The trim removed 1 base at V and 6 bases at J, leaving 18 bases unmatched. CDR3 coding DNA: TGTGCCAGCAGCTTAGTCGCCCGGTGGGGAGCGGGAATTTCCAATGAGCAGTTCTTC. Its protein is CASSLVARWGAGISNEQFF.

The chain uses TRBV7-8 and TRBJ2-5; 15 nucleotides align to TRBD2. TRBJ2-7 matches the DNA end more closely, so the J call is doubtful. The CDR3 extends over 17 amino acids. The V gene's germline CDR1 is SGHVS and CDR2 FQNEAQ. CDR3 nucleotide sequence: TGTGCCAGCAGCTACGGACTAGCGGGAGGGGGGCCCTACGAGCAGTACTTC. Residues: CASSYGLAGGGPYEQYF.

This clonotype was detected ten times or more. The chain recombines TRBV5-1 with TRBJ2-3, with TRBD1 matching over 9 bases. The germline gives CDR1 SGHRS, CDR2 YFSETQ. CDR3 length equals 15 residues. The trim removed 2 bases at V and 3 bases at J, leaving 4 bases unmatched. CDR3 sequence (DNA): TGCGCCAGCAGCTTTCGGACAGGGGCGACAGATACGCAGTATTTT. It specifies CASSFRTGATDTQYF.

This clonotype has a count of ten or more. The chain couples TRBV20-1 to TRBJ1-2; the D gene is possibly TRBD1 (5 bases). Per germline, CDR1 DFQATT and CDR2 SNEGSKA (reference sequence). Deletions cut 6 bases from V and 1 base from J, with 18 bases between. This CDR3 is 15 amino acids long. Here the CDR3 reads CSAHGPGRDNYGYTF. The DNA for the CDR3 is TGCAGTGCCCACGGACCGGGACGGGATAACTATGGCTACACCTTC.

This chain connects TRBV5-1 to TRBJ2-7; 9 bases align to TRBD1. Germline CDR1 is SGHRS and CDR2 is YFSETQ. The CDR3 is made up of 19 amino acids. With 4 bases clipped from V and 0 bases from J, the junction kept 17 bases outside the gene matches. CDR3 nucleotides: TGCGCCAGCAGCCGAACGATAAAGATTACAGGGGGCCCCTCCTACGAGCAGTACTTC. Translation gives CASSRTIKITGGPSYEQYF.

This rearrangement joins TRBV20-1 to TRBJ2-5; 7 bases are a match to TRBD1. J lost 3 bases, V lost 8 bases, and 9 bases had no gene match. The germline V gene encodes CDR1 DFQATT and CDR2 SNEGSKA (reference sequence). This CDR3 spans 13 amino acids. For the CDR3, the DNA is TGCAGTACAGACCGGGACAGAGAAGAGACCCAGTACTTC. This gives the protein CSTDRDREETQYF.

This clonotype came up many times. The rearrangement links TRBV29-1 to TRBJ2-2; D is unresolved. Germline V CDR1 and CDR2: SQVTM, ANQGSEA. The V end lost 3 bases, the J end lost 6 bases, and 8 bases lay between the germline ends. The CDR3 consists of 12 residues. The CDR3 protein is CSVERPPGELFF. For the CDR3, the DNA is TGCAGCGTTGAGAGACCCCCCGGGGAGCTGTTTTTT.

This clonotype showed up just a few times. The gene calls are TRBV7-2 and TRBJ2-3; 7 nucleotides line up with TRBD2. The CDR3 has 15 residues. Trimming cost V 3 bases and J 2 bases; bases outside gene matches: 5. Per germline, CDR1 SGHTA and CDR2 FQGNSA. CDR3 sequence: CASSLGGFLTDTQYF. DNA for the CDR3: TGTGCCAGCAGCTTGGGGGGGTTCCTCACAGATACGCAGTATTTT.

The J gene is TRBJ2-5, the V gene TRBV2; 15 nucleotides line up with TRBD2. V gave up 5 bases and J gave up 5 bases; unmatched junction bases: 9. Per the germline V gene, CDR1 is SNHLY and CDR2 is FYNNEI. The CDR3 has 17 residues. The CDR3 sequence: CASSLRTSGRGEETQYF. CDR3 nucleotide sequence: TGTGCCAGCAGTTTACGGACTAGCGGGAGGGGTGAGGAGACCCAGTACTTC.